What follows are 3 T cell receptor beta chains derived from one specimen sequenced in a study of cytomegalovirus exposure and HLA in healthy donors. In the PCR, 60 Vbeta and 13 Jbeta primers were used. TCRdb keeps only in-frame clones here, not all; method: immunoSEQ multiplex PCR. Among roughly 200,000 clones listed, 79% were seen once. The sample comprised PBMCs. These TCRs come from a woman between 40 and 50 years old in good health and CMV-seronegative.

This chain uses TRBV7-9 with TRBJ2-7, with a weak D call TRBD2 (7 bases). From germline, CDR1 is SEHNR and CDR2 FQNEAQ (reference sequence). V lost 6 bases and J lost 0, with 15 bases in between. The CDR3 is 15 residues long. CDR3 protein: CASSQDRTSSYEQYF. DNA of the CDR3: TGTGCCAGCAGTCAAGACAGGACTAGCTCCTACGAGCAGTACTTC.

V is TRBV5-6 and J is TRBJ2-1; maybe TRBD1 (5 bases). The germline CDR1 and CDR2 sequences are SGHDT and YYEEEE. CDR3 length equals 13 residues. The ends were cut back, 4 bases at V and 4 bases at J, with 9 bases in the middle. DNA for the CDR3: TGTGCCAGCAGCCCGCGACAGTACAATGAGCAGTTCTTC. This gives the protein CASSPRQYNEQFF.

This clone was detected only a few times. This chain joins TRBV29-1 and TRBJ2-7; D perhaps matches TRBD2 (6 bases). Trimming removed 7 bases at V and 4 bases at J, with 14 bases between. The CDR3 is made up of 12 amino acids. CDR1 and CDR2 (germline): SQVTM, ANQGSEA. The CDR3 region is CSAGTGVYEQYF. The CDR3 DNA reads TGCAGCGCAGGGACGGGGGTATACGAGCAGTACTTC.